This paragraph reports one TCR gamma chain. No DNA is shown, since the ends of the CDR3 on it are uncertain; the CDR3 is the one TCRdb lists. The CDR3 totals 26 residues, both ends included. Germline V gene lookup returns CDR1 GITISATS and CDR2 ISYDGTV (reference sequence). The data stem from a study of gamma-delta chains in newborns, infants, children. Whole-study context: Innate gammadelta T cells reportedly expand polyclonally right after birth, driven by microbial exposure, per the title.

TCRdb reran clone calling via CATT on the reads. The data hold 200 or so gamma-chain clones, with around 93% observed a single time. This TCR was sampled from a child who was a newborn, infant or young child, either healthy, febrile or measles-vaccinated (not recorded which). This table probably holds off-target reads from a library built for another chain. Source: blood, taken at baseline. The V gene corresponds to TRGV9; no J gene was called. The chain's CDR3 is CACDTGYTRSSWDTRQMFFGTGIKLF.